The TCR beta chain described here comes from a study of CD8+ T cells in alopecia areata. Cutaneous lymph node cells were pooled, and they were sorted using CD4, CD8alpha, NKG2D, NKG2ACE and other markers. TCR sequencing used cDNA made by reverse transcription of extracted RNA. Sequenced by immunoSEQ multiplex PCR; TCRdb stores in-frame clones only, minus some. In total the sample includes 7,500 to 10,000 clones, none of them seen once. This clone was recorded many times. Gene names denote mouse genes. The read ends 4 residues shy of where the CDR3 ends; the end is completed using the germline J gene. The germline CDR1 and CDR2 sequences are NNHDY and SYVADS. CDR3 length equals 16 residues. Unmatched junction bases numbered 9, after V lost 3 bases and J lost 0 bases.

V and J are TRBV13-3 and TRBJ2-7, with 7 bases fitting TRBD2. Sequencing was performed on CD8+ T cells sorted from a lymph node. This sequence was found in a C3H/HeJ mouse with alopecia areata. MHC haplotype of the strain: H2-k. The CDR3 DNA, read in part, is TGTGCCAGCAGTGCCCGGACTGGTGGGAGCTCCTAT. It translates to CASSARTGGSSY. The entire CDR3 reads CASSARTGGSSYEQYF.